The rows below give T cell receptor beta chains drawn from one sample of a study of shared T cell receptors in the human thymus. Here immunoSEQ multiplex PCR was the method, and the copy in TCRdb shows in-frame clones only, minus some. The table lists some 720,000 clones, 88% of them singletons, with about 0.01% in the top ten. Separately, the same data were catalogued under a study of human thymus T cells.

Source material: thymocytes. The receptor set was obtained from a boy under three years old with a congenital heart defect. CDR3s include the opening cysteine and the closing phenylalanine or tryptophan. A D gene is named only where the DNA matches it firmly. Some rows have no size entry. The others give once, few or many, or a class for an expanded clone.

D: TRBD1
size: .
J: TRBJ1-1
V: TRBV5-5
CDR3: CASSPDRDPEAFF
DNA: TGTGCCAGCAGCCCTGACAGGGACCCTGAAGCTTTCTTT

D: TRBD1
size: .
J: TRBJ2-7
V: TRBV28
CDR3: CASSSIDRGLRNEQYF
DNA: TGTGCCAGCAGTTCGATTGACAGGGGGCTCAGGAACGAGCAGTACTTC

D: TRBD2
size: .
J: TRBJ2-5
V: TRBV7-8
CDR3: CASTTGRAGPRETQYF
DNA: TGTGCCAGCACCACCGGGAGGGCGGGGCCCCGAGAGACCCAGTACTTC

D: .
size: .
J: TRBJ1-2
V: TRBV2
CDR3: CASSEALGARGYGYTF
DNA: TGTGCCAGCAGTGAAGCGCTGGGGGCCAGGGGCTATGGCTACACCTTC

D: .
size: .
J: TRBJ2-4
V: TRBV29-1
CDR3: CSVAAEAAKNIQYF
DNA: TGCAGCGTCGCAGCGGAAGCAGCCAAAAACATTCAGTACTTC

D: .
size: .
J: TRBJ1-1
V: TRBV10-1
CDR3: CASSDGRSTATFF
DNA: TGCGCCAGCAGTGATGGCAGGTCAACTGCGACTTTCTTT

D: TRBD1
size: .
J: TRBJ2-4
V: TRBV29-1
CDR3: CSGRDRGNIQYF
DNA: TGCAGCGGCCGGGACAGGGGAAACATTCAGTACTTC

D: .
size: .
J: TRBJ2-5
V: TRBV11-3
CDR3: CASSLRGQETQYF
DNA: TGTGCCAGCAGCCTCCGCGGGCAAGAGACCCAGTACTTC

D: .
size: .
J: TRBJ2-2
V: TRBV5-5
CDR3: CASSFSGGETGELFF
DNA: TGTGCCAGCAGCTTCTCTGGTGGAGAGACCGGGGAGCTGTTTTTT

D: TRBD1
size: .
J: TRBJ2-1
V: TRBV28
CDR3: CASRGRRQGQNMGYEQFF
DNA: TGTGCCAGCAGGGGTCGCCGACAGGGCCAAAACATGGGCTATGAGCAGTTCTTC

D: TRBD1
size: .
J: TRBJ2-7
V: TRBV25-1
CDR3: CASSGDRGKLYEQYF
DNA: TGTGCCAGCAGTGGCGACAGGGGGAAACTCTACGAGCAGTACTTC

D: TRBD1
size: .
J: TRBJ2-2
V: TRBV25-1
CDR3: CASSDSSLQGFFAGELFF
DNA: TGTGCCAGCAGTGATTCTTCGTTACAGGGGTTTTTTGCCGGGGAGCTGTTTTTT

D: TRBD2
size: .
J: TRBJ2-3
V: TRBV7-2
CDR3: CASIPTSGKGTQYF
DNA: TGTGCCAGCATCCCGACTAGCGGGAAGGGTACGCAGTATTTT

D: TRBD1
size: .
J: TRBJ2-5
V: TRBV5-6
CDR3: CASSRPDRGGETQYF
DNA: TGTGCCAGCAGCCGCCCCGACAGGGGTGGAGAGACCCAGTACTTC

D: TRBD2
size: .
J: TRBJ2-1
V: TRBV5-4
CDR3: CASSPDRGGSLCNEQFF
DNA: TGTGCCAGCAGCCCTGACCGTGGCGGGAGTTTATGCAATGAGCAGTTCTTC

D: .
size: once
J: TRBJ2-3
V: TRBV30
CDR3: CAWSAPVSTDTQYF
DNA: TGTGCCTGGAGTGCCCCCGTGAGCACAGATACGCAGTATTTT

D: TRBD2
size: few
J: TRBJ2-1
V: TRBV4-3
CDR3: CASSQVTSGEQFF
DNA: TGCGCCAGCAGCCAAGTGACTAGCGGGGAGCAGTTCTTC

D: TRBD2
size: .
J: TRBJ2-3
V: TRBV13
CDR3: CASSPGLAESTDTQYF
DNA: TGTGCCAGCAGCCCGGGACTAGCGGAGAGCACAGATACGCAGTATTTT

D: .
size: .
J: TRBJ2-7
V: TRBV10-3
CDR3: CAISEETDTYEQYF
DNA: TGTGCCATCAGTGAAGAGACAGATACCTACGAGCAGTACTTC

D: TRBD2
size: .
J: TRBJ2-7
V: TRBV4-2
CDR3: CASSQGGSTYEQYF
DNA: TGTGCCAGCAGCCAAGGCGGGAGTACCTACGAGCAGTACTTC

D: .
size: once
J: TRBJ1-4
V: TRBV5-1
CDR3: CASSPARADPTNEKLFF
DNA: TGCGCCAGCAGCCCCGCGCGGGCGGATCCAACTAATGAAAAACTGTTTTTT

D: .
size: .
J: TRBJ1-5
V: TRBV6-1
CDR3: CASTDSSNQPQHF
DNA: TGTGCCAGCACGGACAGTAGCAATCAGCCCCAGCATTTT

D: .
size: .
J: TRBJ2-1
V: TRBV27
CDR3: CASSLLGIGYSERTMRYNLNEQFF
DNA: TGTGCCAGCAGTTTATTAGGTATAGGCTATAGCGAACGTACAATGCGGTACAATCTGAATGAGCAGTTCTTC

D: .
size: .
J: TRBJ2-2
V: TRBV5-1
CDR3: CASSLSTNTGELFF
DNA: TGCGCCAGCAGCTTGTCTACGAACACCGGGGAGCTGTTTTTT

D: TRBD1
size: .
J: TRBJ2-1
V: TRBV9
CDR3: CASSPRGQDNEQFF
DNA: TGTGCCAGCAGCCCCCGCGGACAGGACAATGAGCAGTTCTTC

D: .
size: .
J: TRBJ2-7
V: TRBV27
CDR3: CASSSTGLFSYEQYF
DNA: TGTGCCAGCAGTTCGACAGGCCTCTTTTCCTACGAGCAGTACTTC

D: TRBD2
size: few
J: TRBJ2-1
V: TRBV7-2
CDR3: CASSLAGEISNEQFF
DNA: TGTGCCAGCAGTTTAGCGGGAGAGATAAGCAATGAGCAGTTCTTC

D: .
size: .
J: TRBJ2-7
V: TRBV25-1
CDR3: CASSEFWPYEQYF
DNA: TGTGCCAGCAGTGAATTCTGGCCCTACGAGCAGTACTTC

D: TRBD2
size: .
J: TRBJ2-1
V: TRBV27
CDR3: CASSSRASGRARSNEQFF
DNA: TGTGCCAGCAGTTCAAGGGCTAGCGGGAGGGCCCGGTCCAATGAGCAGTTCTTC

D: .
size: .
J: TRBJ1-4
V: TRBV12-5
CDR3: CASGLVPPSRVPVEKLFF
DNA: TGTGCTAGTGGTTTGGTACCCCCTTCCAGGGTCCCCGTGGAAAAACTGTTTTTT

D: .
size: .
J: TRBJ2-1
V: TRBV2
CDR3: CASTPPGGRDSYNEQFF
DNA: TGTGCCAGCACACCCCCCGGGGGGCGAGACTCCTACAATGAGCAGTTCTTC

D: .
size: few
J: TRBJ1-2
V: TRBV29-1
CDR3: CSVQRGGYTF
DNA: TGCAGCGTACAGCGGGGAGGCTACACCTTC

D: TRBD2
size: .
J: TRBJ2-7
V: TRBV4-3
CDR3: CASSLGTSGSHEQYF
DNA: TGCGCCAGCAGCCTAGGGACTAGCGGGAGTCACGAGCAGTACTTC

D: .
size: .
J: TRBJ1-2
V: TRBV20-1
CDR3: CSAGGRIGYTF
DNA: TGCAGTGCTGGTGGGCGCATCGGCTACACCTTC

D: .
size: .
J: TRBJ1-2
V: TRBV6-1
CDR3: CASSESHAGLDGYTF
DNA: TGTGCCAGCAGTGAATCTCACGCGGGGTTGGATGGCTACACCTTC

D: .
size: .
J: TRBJ2-2
V: TRBV30
CDR3: CAWSEGLNGELFF
DNA: TGTGCCTGGAGTGAGGGGCTCAACGGGGAGCTGTTTTTT

D: TRBD1
size: .
J: TRBJ2-5
V: TRBV4-1
CDR3: CASSHQGVGKETQYF
DNA: TGCGCCAGCAGCCATCAGGGGGTGGGCAAAGAGACCCAGTACTTC

D: TRBD1
size: .
J: TRBJ1-4
V: TRBV28
CDR3: CASSLGRDRANEKLFF
DNA: TGTGCCAGCAGTTTGGGCCGGGACAGGGCTAATGAAAAACTGTTTTTT

D: .
size: .
J: TRBJ2-3
V: TRBV29-1
CDR3: CSVQLRALDTQYF
DNA: TGCAGCGTTCAACTCAGGGCTCTGGATACGCAGTATTTT

D: TRBD1
size: .
J: TRBJ2-7
V: TRBV10-3
CDR3: CAISESTLLQPPSTGGRDEQYF
DNA: TGTGCCATCAGTGAGTCGACCCTACTCCAGCCCCCCTCGACAGGGGGCAGGGACGAGCAGTACTTC

D: .
size: .
J: TRBJ2-5
V: TRBV6-1
CDR3: CASTGSGPETQYF
DNA: TGTGCCAGCACAGGGAGCGGGCCGGAGACCCAGTACTTC

D: TRBD1
size: .
J: TRBJ2-5
V: TRBV11-2
CDR3: CASSGGQGEETQYF
DNA: TGTGCCAGCAGCGGGGGACAGGGTGAAGAGACCCAGTACTTC

D: TRBD1
size: .
J: TRBJ2-7
V: TRBV5-1
CDR3: CASSLLRDRAYEQYF
DNA: TGCGCCAGCAGCTTGCTCCGGGACAGGGCTTACGAGCAGTACTTC

D: TRBD2
size: few
J: TRBJ2-5
V: TRBV5-1
CDR3: CASSLSGRGETQYF
DNA: TGCGCCAGCAGCTTGTCCGGGAGGGGAGAGACCCAGTACTTC

D: TRBD1
size: once
J: TRBJ2-3
V: TRBV7-2
CDR3: CASSLARTGFTDTQYF
DNA: TGTGCCAGCAGCTTAGCGCGGACAGGGTTTACAGATACGCAGTATTTT

D: TRBD2
size: .
J: TRBJ2-4
V: TRBV27
CDR3: CASSLRTSGWDIQYF
DNA: TGTGCCAGCAGTCTCCGGACTAGCGGGTGGGACATTCAGTACTTC

D: TRBD1
size: .
J: TRBJ2-5
V: TRBV6-5
CDR3: CASKQGAGETQYF
DNA: TGTGCCAGCAAACAGGGGGCGGGCGAGACCCAGTACTTC

D: TRBD1
size: .
J: TRBJ2-1
V: TRBV28
CDR3: CASSLGQGGGGGVNEQFF
DNA: TGTGCCAGCAGTTTGGGACAGGGAGGGGGTGGTGGCGTCAATGAGCAGTTCTTC

D: .
size: .
J: TRBJ2-3
V: TRBV9
CDR3: CASTQRGQPTTDTQYF
DNA: TGTGCCAGCACCCAACGCGGACAGCCTACCACAGATACGCAGTATTTT

D: .
size: .
J: TRBJ2-1
V: TRBV7-3
CDR3: CASSFGLAQYNEQFF
DNA: TGTGCCAGCAGCTTTGGCCTAGCTCAGTACAATGAGCAGTTCTTC

D: .
size: .
J: TRBJ2-7
V: TRBV29-1
CDR3: CSVGSAGYSNLYEQYF
DNA: TGCAGCGTTGGCAGCGCAGGGTACTCAAATCTATACGAGCAGTACTTC

D: .
size: .
J: TRBJ1-2
V: TRBV9
CDR3: CASSVGAAGPSGGYTF
DNA: TGTGCCAGCAGCGTAGGGGCGGCAGGGCCATCGGGCGGCTACACCTTC

D: TRBD1
size: .
J: TRBJ2-4
V: TRBV2
CDR3: CASRPGQGAKNIQYF
DNA: TGTGCCAGCAGACCCGGACAGGGGGCCAAAAACATTCAGTACTTC

D: .
size: .
J: TRBJ1-1
V: TRBV6-5
CDR3: CASSLRQDTEAFF
DNA: TGTGCCAGCAGTTTACGACAGGACACTGAAGCTTTCTTT

D: .
size: few
J: TRBJ1-3
V: TRBV28
CDR3: CASSFPGLGNTIYF
DNA: TGTGCCAGCAGCTTCCCGGGACTGGGAAACACCATATATTTT

D: TRBD2
size: .
J: TRBJ2-7
V: TRBV6-5
CDR3: CASSAGLALYEQYF
DNA: TGTGCCAGCAGTGCAGGACTAGCCCTCTACGAGCAGTACTTC

D: TRBD2
size: .
J: TRBJ2-7
V: TRBV4-3
CDR3: CASSPVAGGPGEQYF
DNA: TGCGCCAGCAGCCCCGTAGCGGGAGGGCCGGGGGAGCAGTACTTC

D: TRBD1
size: .
J: TRBJ1-2
V: TRBV10-3
CDR3: CAISEGQGARGYTF
DNA: TGTGCCATCAGTGAGGGACAGGGGGCGAGAGGCTACACCTTC

D: TRBD1
size: .
J: TRBJ2-7
V: TRBV11-1
CDR3: CASSRRTGSYEQYF
DNA: TGTGCCAGCAGTCGACGGACAGGGTCCTACGAGCAGTACTTC

D: TRBD2
size: .
J: TRBJ2-3
V: TRBV28
CDR3: CASSWGAEGRAETDTQYF
DNA: TGTGCCAGCAGTTGGGGCGCCGAGGGGAGGGCCGAGACAGATACGCAGTATTTT